Listed below are T cell receptor beta chains from one sample, sequenced in a study of molecular identifiers for immune sequencing clone quantification. TCRdb independently ran MiXCR on the PCR reads; one entry per CDR3 protein. The sample has approximately 630,000 distinct CDR3 sequences, over 25% seen once; the top ten hold 0.75% to 0.8%. The sequenced sample was naive CD8+ T cells from blood, with Jurkat cell RNA spiked in. Receptors were obtained from a human donor in good health. Some libraries in this study had Jurkat cell RNA spiked in. Each CDR3 is given with its conserved first and last residue. The D gene is left open where the match is weak. Size tells how often a clone was seen (once, few, many) or the class of an expanded clone, and some rows leave it out.

size | J | D | V | CDR3 | DNA
. | TRBJ2-7 | . | TRBV6-5 | CASSYIHGDYEQYF | TGTGCCAGCAGTTACATTCACGGGGACTACGAGCAGTACTTC
. | TRBJ2-1 | . | TRBV12-3/TRBV12-4 | CASSFVPSSYNEQIF | TGTGCCAGCAGTTTTGTTCCCAGCTCCTACAATGAGCAGATCTTC
few | TRBJ1-1 | . | TRBV6-2/TRBV6-3 | CASSYSPRSITQGTEAFF | TGTGCCAGCAGTTATTCTCCCCGCTCAATTACCCAAGGCACTGAAGCTTTCTTT
few | TRBJ2-7 | . | TRBV3-1 | CASSQAMTSYEQYF | TGTGCCAGCAGCCAAGCGATGACCTCCTACGAGCAGTACTTC
many | TRBJ2-3 | . | TRBV27 | CASSLYRETDTQYF | TGTGCCAGCAGTTTATATAGGGAAACAGATACGCAGTATTTT
. | TRBJ1-6 | TRBD1 | TRBV7-9 | CASSSGTGLVSPLHF | TGTGCCAGCAGCTCCGGGACAGGACTAGTCTCACCCCTCCACTTT
few | TRBJ2-3 | . | TRBV12-3/TRBV12-4 | CASSFGLDTDTQYF | TGTGCCAGCAGTTTTGGACTCGACACAGATACGCAGTATTTT
. | TRBJ2-4 | . | TRBV7-9 | CASSLATLAKNIQYF | TGTGCCAGCAGCCTGGCGACTTTAGCCAAAAACATCCAGTACTTC
many | TRBJ2-7 | . | TRBV23-1 | CASSHPRDRNEQYF | TGCGCCAGCAGTCACCCCAGGGATCGGAACGAGCAGTACTTC
. | TRBJ2-1 | TRBD1 | TRBV12-3/TRBV12-4 | CASSADRGVYNEQFF | TGTGCCAGCAGCGCGGACAGGGGGGTCTACAATGAGCAGTTCTTC
. | TRBJ2-7 | TRBD2 | TRBV6-6 | CASSYSSGGYYEQYF | TGTGCCAGCAGTTACTCTAGCGGGGGCTACTACGAGCAGTACTTC
many | TRBJ2-3 | . | TRBV5-1 | CASSFYGGSTDTQYF | TGCGCCAGCAGCTTTTACGGGGGTAGCACAGATACGCAGTATTTT
few | TRBJ1-6 | . | TRBV12-3/TRBV12-4 | CASRGTNSPLHF | TGTGCCAGCAGGGGGACAAATTCACCCCTCCACTTT
. | TRBJ2-1 | TRBD2 | TRBV27 | CASSPRGAGGSYNEQFF | TGTGCCAGCAGTCCCCGAGGAGCGGGGGGATCCTACAATGAGCAGTTCTTC
few | TRBJ2-7 | . | TRBV27 | CASSWGSGHNEQYF | TGTGCCAGCAGTTGGGGGTCCGGACACAACGAGCAGTACTTC
many | TRBJ2-3 | . | TRBV7-9 | CASSLPGSSTDTQYF | TGTGCCAGCAGCCTACCGGGATCTAGCACAGATACGCAGTATTTT